The clone carrying this T cell receptor (beta chain) showed up many times. This sample stems from a study of T cells in Graves' hyperthyroidism and ophthalmopathy. Deletions cut 3 bases from V and 6 bases from J, with 5 bases between. The V gene's germline CDR1 is SGHTA and CDR2 FQGTGA. The CDR3 consists of 12 residues. TCR beta CDR3 regions were amplified from RNA transcripts. Using the HTBI primer set, a first-round RT-PCR was run on the TCR CDR3. TCRdb re-called the multiplex PCR reads with MiXCR, one entry per CDR3 protein. The table lists some 500,000 distinct CDR3 sequences, around 14% of them singletons.

Sample: blood. This chain uses TRBV7-3 with TRBJ2-2; D is unresolved. This sequence originates from a woman younger than 35 with Graves' hyperthyroidism. The CDR3 here is CASSFSSGELFF. CDR3 nucleotide sequence: TGTGCCAGCAGCTTCTCTTCCGGGGAGCTGTTTTTT.